The 5 T cell receptor beta chains below all came from one sample that was sequenced in a study of shared clonotypes between healthy human individuals. The table came from immunoSEQ multiplex PCR; TCRdb's copy has only in-frame clones and leaves some out. In the table there are some 660,000 clones, about three quarters of which are singletons. The sample taken for sequencing was memory CD4+ T cells sorted from blood. As for subset: CD45RA-negative fraction. All receptors derive from a woman in her thirties in good health.

This rearrangement joins TRBV27 to TRBJ1-5, with TRBD1 matching 9 bases. The CDR3 is 15 residues long. J gave up 7 bases and V 6 bases, and 10 bases lay outside the gene matches. Germline CDR1 reads MNHEY; CDR2 reads SMNVEV (reference sequence). DNA of the CDR3: TGTGCCAGCAGCAATCTTCGGGACAGGGAACAGCCCCAGCATTTT. Translating it yields CASSNLRDREQPQHF.

The chain recombines TRBV29-1 with TRBJ1-4; possible D gene TRBD1, 5 bases. V was cut by 8 bases and J by 5 bases, with 15 bases left in between. CDR1 and CDR2 from the germline V gene are SQVTM and ANQGSEA. CDR3 size: 13 residues. CDR3 sequence (DNA): TGCAGCTTCATAGGTCGGGGGAATGAAAAACTGTTTTTT. Translating it yields CSFIGRGNEKLFF.

The V call is TRBV7-9, the J call TRBJ2-1; TRBD2 matches 7 bases. The V and J ends lost 1 base and 0 bases, in that order; junction bases with no gene match: 3. The germline V gene encodes CDR1 SEHNR and CDR2 FQNEAQ (reference sequence). The CDR3 consists of 16 residues. CDR3 sequence (DNA): TGTGCCAGCAGCTTAGGGCGGGAGCGCTCCTACAATGAGCAGTTCTTC. The encoded protein is CASSLGRERSYNEQFF.

The table lists this clone with many counts. This specimen includes other DNA sequences encoding the same CDR3. This chain uses TRBV5-1 with TRBJ2-5, with D unresolved. Germline loops: CDR1 SGHRS, CDR2 YFSETQ. V was cut by 0 bases and J by 0 bases, with 0 bases left in between. The CDR3 is made up of 12 amino acids. CDR3 protein: CASSLDQETQYF. The CDR3 region has the DNA TGCGCCAGCAGCTTGGACCAAGAGACCCAGTACTTC. Supplemented by reference TRBV5-1 and TRBJ2-5, the full variable domain reads KAGVTQTPRYLIKTRGQQVTLSCSPISGHRSVSWYQQTPGQGLQFLFEYFSETQRNKGNFPGRFSGRQFSNSRSEMNVSTLELGDSALYLCASSLDQETQYFGPGTRLLVL.

This rearrangement joins TRBV5-1 to TRBJ2-7; 7 bases are shared with TRBD1. Trimming took 0 bases from V and 6 from J; bases not matched to a gene: 6. Germline CDR1 reads SGHRS; CDR2 reads YFSETQ. The CDR3 consists of 14 residues. The CDR3 DNA sequence: TGCGCCAGCAGCTTGGCCAGGGGGTCGCCCGAGCAGTACTTC. Its translation: CASSLARGSPEQYF.